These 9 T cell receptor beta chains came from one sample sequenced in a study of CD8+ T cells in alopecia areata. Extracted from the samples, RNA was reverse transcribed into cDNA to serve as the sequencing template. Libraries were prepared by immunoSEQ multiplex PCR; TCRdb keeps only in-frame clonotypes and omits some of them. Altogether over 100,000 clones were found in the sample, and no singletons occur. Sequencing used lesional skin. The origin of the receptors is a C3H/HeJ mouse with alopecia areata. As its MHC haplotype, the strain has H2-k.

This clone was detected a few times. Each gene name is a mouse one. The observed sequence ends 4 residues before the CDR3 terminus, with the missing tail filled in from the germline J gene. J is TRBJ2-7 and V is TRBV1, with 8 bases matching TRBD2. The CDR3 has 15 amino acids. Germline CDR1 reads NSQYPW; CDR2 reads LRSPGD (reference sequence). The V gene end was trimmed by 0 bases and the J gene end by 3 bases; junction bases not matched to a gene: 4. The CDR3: CTCSADKLGDYEQYF. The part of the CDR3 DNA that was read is TGCACCTGCAGTGCAGATAAACTGGGGGACTAT.

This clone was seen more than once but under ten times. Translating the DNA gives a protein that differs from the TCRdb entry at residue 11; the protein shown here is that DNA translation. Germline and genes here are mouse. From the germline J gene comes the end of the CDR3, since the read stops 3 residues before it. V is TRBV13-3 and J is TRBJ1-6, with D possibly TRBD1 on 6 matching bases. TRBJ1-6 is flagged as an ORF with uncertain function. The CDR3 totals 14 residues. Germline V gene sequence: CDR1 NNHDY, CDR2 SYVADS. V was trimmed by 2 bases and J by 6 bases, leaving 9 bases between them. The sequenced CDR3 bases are TGTGCCAGCAGTGAAGGGACACCTAATTCGCCC. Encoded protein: CASSEGTPNSP. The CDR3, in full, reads CASSEGTPNSPLYF.

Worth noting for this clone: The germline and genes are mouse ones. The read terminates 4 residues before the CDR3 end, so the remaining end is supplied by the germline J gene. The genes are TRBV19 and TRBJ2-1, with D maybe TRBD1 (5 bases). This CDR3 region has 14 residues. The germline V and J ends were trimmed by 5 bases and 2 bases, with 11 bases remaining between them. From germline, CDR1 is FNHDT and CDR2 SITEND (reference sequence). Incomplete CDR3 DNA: TGTGCCAGCAGCCGGACAAACTACTATGCT. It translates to CASSRTNYYA. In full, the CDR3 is CASSRTNYYAEQFF.

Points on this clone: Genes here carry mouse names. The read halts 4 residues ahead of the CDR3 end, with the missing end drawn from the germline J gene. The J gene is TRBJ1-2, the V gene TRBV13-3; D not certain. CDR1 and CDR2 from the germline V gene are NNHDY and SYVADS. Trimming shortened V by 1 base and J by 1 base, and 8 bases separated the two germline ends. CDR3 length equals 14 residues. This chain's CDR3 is CASSDYRKNSDYTF. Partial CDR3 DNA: TGTGCCAGCAGTGATTACAGAAAAAACTCC.

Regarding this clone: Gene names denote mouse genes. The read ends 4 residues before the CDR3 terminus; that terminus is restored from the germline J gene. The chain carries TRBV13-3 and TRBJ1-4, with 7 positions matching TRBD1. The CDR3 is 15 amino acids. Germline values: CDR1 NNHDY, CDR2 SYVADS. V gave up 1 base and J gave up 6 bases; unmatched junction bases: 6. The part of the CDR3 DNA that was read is TGTGCCAGCAGTGATAGTGACAGGGAGGACGAA. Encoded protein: CASSDSDREDE. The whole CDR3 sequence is CASSDSDREDERLFF.

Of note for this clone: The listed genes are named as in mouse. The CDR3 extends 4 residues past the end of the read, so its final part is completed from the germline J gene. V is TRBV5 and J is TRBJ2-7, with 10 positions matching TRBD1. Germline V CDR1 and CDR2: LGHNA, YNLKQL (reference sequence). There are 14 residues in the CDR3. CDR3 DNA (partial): TGTGCCAGCAGCCAAGAGGGACAGGGGTAT. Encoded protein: CASSQEGQGY. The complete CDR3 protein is CASSQEGQGYEQYF.

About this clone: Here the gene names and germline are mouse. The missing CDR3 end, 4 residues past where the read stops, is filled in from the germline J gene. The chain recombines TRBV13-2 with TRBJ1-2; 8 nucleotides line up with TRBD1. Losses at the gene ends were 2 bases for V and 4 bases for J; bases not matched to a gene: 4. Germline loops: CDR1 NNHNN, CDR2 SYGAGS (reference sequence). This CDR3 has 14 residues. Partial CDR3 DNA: TGTGCCAGCGGTGAAGACAGGGGACGCTCC. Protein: CASGEDRGRS. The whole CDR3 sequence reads CASGEDRGRSDYTF.

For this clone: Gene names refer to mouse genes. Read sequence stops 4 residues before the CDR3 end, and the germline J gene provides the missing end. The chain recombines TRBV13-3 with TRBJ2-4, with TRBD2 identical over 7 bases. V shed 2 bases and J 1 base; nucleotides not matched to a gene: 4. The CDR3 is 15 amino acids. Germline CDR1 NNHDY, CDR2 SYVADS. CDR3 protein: CASSDPGGRQNTLYF. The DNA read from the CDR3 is TGTGCCAGCAGTGACCCTGGGGGTCGTCAAAAC.

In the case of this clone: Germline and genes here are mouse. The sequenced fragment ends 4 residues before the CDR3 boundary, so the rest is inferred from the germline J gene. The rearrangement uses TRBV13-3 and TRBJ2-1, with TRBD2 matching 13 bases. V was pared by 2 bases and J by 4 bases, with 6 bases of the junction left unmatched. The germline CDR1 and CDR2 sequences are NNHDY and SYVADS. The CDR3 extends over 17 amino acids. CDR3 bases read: TGTGCCAGCAGTGAGAGGACTGGGGGGGCGGATTATGCT. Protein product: CASSERTGGADYA. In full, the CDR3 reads CASSERTGGADYAEQFF.